These 9 T cell receptor beta chains were sequenced from one sample in a study of T cell clonality in common variable immunodeficiency. TCRdb's table, derived via immunoSEQ multiplex PCR, lists solely in-frame clones and lacks some. The sample includes some 50,000 clones, none of them occurring once. Sequenced sample: peripheral blood mononuclear cells. The receptors derive from a person between 18 and 75 years old in good health.

For this clone: The read ends 3 residues before the CDR3 terminus; that terminus is restored from the germline J gene. The chain is built from TRBV20-1 and TRBJ1-2; D remains ambiguous. Germline assignment: CDR1 DFQATT and CDR2 SNEGSKA (reference sequence). This CDR3 spans 14 amino acids. The part of the CDR3 DNA that was read is TGCAGTGCTAGAGTCGGACTAGCGAGCTACGAG. Its translation is CSARVGLASYE. The entire CDR3 sequence reads CSARVGLASYEYTF.

This clone was observed at least ten times. The CDR3 extends 3 residues past the end of the read, so its final part is completed from the germline J gene. The chain employs TRBV19 and TRBJ2-1; 10 bases agree with TRBD1. CDR3 length: 14 amino acids. Trimming took 3 bases from V and 8 from J; bases not matched to a gene: 4. Germline loops: CDR1 LNHDA, CDR2 SQIVND (reference sequence). The sequenced part of the CDR3 DNA is TGTGCCAGTAGTATGGGACAGGGGTCTTATGAG. It encodes CASSMGQGSYE. The full CDR3 protein is CASSMGQGSYEQFF. The variable domain in full, completed from reference TRBV19 and TRBJ2-1, reads DGGITQSPKYLFRKEGQNVTLSCEQNLNHDAMYWYRQDPGQGLRLIYYSQIVNDFQKGDIAEGYSVSREKKESFPLTVTSAQKNPTAFYLCASSMGQGSYEQFFGPGTRLTVL.

The table lists this clone with many counts. The CDR3 is cut off 3 residues early in the read; its end comes from the germline J gene. The genes are TRBV6-9 and TRBJ1-1, with 8 bases aligning to TRBD1. V dropped 1 base and J dropped 5; count of bases not matched to a gene: 15. Germline loops: CDR1 MNHGY, CDR2 SVAAGI. The CDR3 totals 18 residues. The chain's CDR3 is CASSYFSQGARARTEAFF. The covered CDR3 bases are TGTGCCAGCAGTTATTTTAGCCAGGGGGCGAGAGCAAGGACTGAA.

The table lists this clone with many counts. The read stops 3 residues short of the end of the CDR3; the missing end is completed from the germline J gene. The chain joins TRBV20-1 to TRBJ2-7; TRBD1 agrees at 11 bases. Germline trimming cut 6 bases from V and 5 bases from J; bases unmatched to any gene: 3. This CDR3 spans 12 amino acids. Per germline, CDR1 DFQATT and CDR2 SNEGSKA (reference sequence). CDR3 DNA, as far as it was read: TGCAGTGCAAGGACAGGGGGCAACGAG. It encodes CSARTGGNE. The entire CDR3 is CSARTGGNEQYF.

This clone was counted many times. The CDR3 end is not reached by the read, which stops 3 residues before it; the germline J gene fills it in. This chain links TRBV29-1 with TRBJ1-2; the D gene is possibly TRBD1 (5 bases). Germline loops: CDR1 SQVTM, CDR2 ANQGSEA. Trimming stripped 4 bases from V and 3 bases from J, with 15 bases between. The CDR3 spans 14 residues. The DNA read from the CDR3 is TGCAGCGTTGCTGGCGGGGGTGATGACTATGGC. It specifies CSVAGGGDDYG. From start to end, the CDR3 is CSVAGGGDDYGYTF. Full variable domain (missing parts from reference TRBV29-1 and TRBJ1-2): SAVISQKPSRDICQRGTSLTIQCQVDSQVTMMFWYRQQPGQSLTLIATANQGSEATYESGFVIDKFPISRPNLTFSTLTVSNMSPEDSSIYLCSVAGGGDDYGYTFGSGTRLTVV.

This clone has a count of ten or more. Read coverage stops 3 residues before the CDR3 terminus; the germline J gene supplies the remainder. The chain is built from TRBV7-2 and TRBJ2-2; D unresolved. Trimming took off 3 bases at V and 4 bases at J, with 6 bases between the two ends. Per germline, CDR1 SGHTA and CDR2 FQGNSA. The CDR3 loop spans 13 amino acids. The CDR3 DNA, read in part, is TGTGCCAGCAGCTTTACATCCACCGGGGAG. Its protein product is CASSFTSTGE. The complete CDR3 protein is CASSFTSTGELFF.

This clone appeared many times. One junction end does not reproduce the germline sequence, and a read error may be involved. The CDR3 extends 3 residues past the end of the read, so its final part is completed from the germline J gene. This chain joins TRBV4-2 and TRBJ2-7; weak D call: TRBD2 (6 bases). Per germline, CDR1 LGHNA and CDR2 YNFKEQ. The CDR3 runs 15 residues. CDR3 sequence: CASSLDRGRSYEQYF. The sequenced part of the CDR3 DNA is TGCGCCAGCAGCCTCGATCGGGGGAGATCCTACGAG.

This clone was detected ten times or more. The read gets to within 3 residues of the CDR3 end, and the germline J gene fills in the rest. V and J are TRBV30 and TRBJ2-7; 7 nucleotides line up with TRBD1. This CDR3 comprises 13 residues. V lost 3 bases to trimming and J lost 3 bases; unmatched junction nucleotides: 5. The germline V gene encodes CDR1 GTSNPN and CDR2 SVGIG (reference sequence). CDR3 loop: CAWRTTGFYEQYF. CDR3 DNA, as far as it was read: TGTGCCTGGAGAACGACAGGGTTCTACGAG.

This clone was counted ten times or more. The read ends 3 residues early relative to the CDR3; the germline J gene fills the gap. This chain uses TRBV20-1 with TRBJ2-7; possibly TRBD1 for D (6 bases). With 2 bases removed from V and 2 bases from J, the gap between germline ends came to 16 bases. This CDR3 spans 15 amino acids. Germline V gene lookup returns CDR1 DFQATT and CDR2 SNEGSKA (reference sequence). The CDR3 DNA, read in part, is TGCAGTGCTAGATCGGACAGCCTCCTGACCTACGAG. Encoded protein: CSARSDSLLTYE. The CDR3 in its entirety is CSARSDSLLTYEQYF.